This TCR beta chain was obtained from a study of blood T cell repertoires in COVID-19. V lost 1 base, J lost 5 bases, and 2 bases stayed unmatched. CDR1 is SGHAT, CDR2 FQNNGV, per germline. The CDR3 has 14 residues. The repertoire was sequenced with immunoSEQ multiplex PCR; TCRdb's copy has only in-frame clones and lacks some. Counted here are under 150,000 clones, roughly 90% occurring once; the ten biggest clones make up about 4%. This clonotype was obtained from a man aged 45 to 65 with active COVID-19. The chain couples TRBV11-2 to TRBJ1-1; 9 bases fit TRBD1. Material for sequencing was peripheral blood. The CDR3 sequence is CASSLVQGATEAFF. CDR3 sequence (DNA): TGTGCCAGCAGCTTAGTACAGGGGGCTACTGAAGCTTTCTTT.